These T cell receptor beta chains were read from a single sample in a study of shared clonotypes between healthy human individuals. Clones were read by immunoSEQ multiplex PCR, and TCRdb kept only the in-frame ones, dropping some. The sample consists of 980,000 or so clones, approximately 80% of them appearing once. Material for sequencing was memory CD4+ T cells sorted from blood. These TCRs come from a man aged 18 to 29 in good health. Both conserved end residues are part of each CDR3. Each record gives: J gene, V gene, D gene, clone size, CDR3 DNA, CDR3 protein. The D gene is left open where the match is weak. For some rows the clone size is stated as once, few or many, or as a class when expanded; others skip it.

>TRBJ2-5|TRBV14|-|-
TGTGCCAGCAGCCAAGATCAAGGACAGACCCAGTACTTC
CASSQDQGQTQYF
>TRBJ2-6|TRBV6-1|-|-
TGTGCCAGCAGAGAAAAAACCTCTGGGGCCAACGTCCTGACTTTC
CASREKTSGANVLTF
>TRBJ2-5|TRBV5-1|-|-
TGCGCCAGCAGCTTGGGGTATGGGGTGGAGACCCAGTACTTC
CASSLGYGVETQYF
>TRBJ1-2|TRBV19|-|-
TGTGCCAGTAGAGCGAGGGACGCACGGGGCGGAGGCTACACCTTC
CASRARDARGGGYTF
>TRBJ1-4|TRBV19|-|-
TGTGCCAGTAGGGACAGAATGAATGAAAAACTGTTTTTT
CASRDRMNEKLFF
>TRBJ1-6|TRBV2|TRBD1|-
TGTGCCAGCATCCGGGACAGGGGGCCGAATTCACCCCTCCACTTT
CASIRDRGPNSPLHF
>TRBJ2-5|TRBV20-1|-|once
TGCAGTGCTAGGGGGGAGACCCAGTACTTC
CSARGETQYF
>TRBJ1-1|TRBV27|TRBD1|-
TGTGCCAGCAGTCCGGGACAGGGACTGAACACTGAAGCTTTCTTT
CASSPGQGLNTEAFF
>TRBJ1-2|TRBV29-1|TRBD1|once
TGCAGCGCCGAAGGGACAGGGGGATATGGCTACACCTTC
CSAEGTGGYGYTF
>TRBJ1-1|TRBV12-5|TRBD1|-
TGTGCTAGTGCCGTAGGACAGGGGTACACTGAAGCTTTCTTT
CASAVGQGYTEAFF
>TRBJ2-2|TRBV10-3|-|-
TGTGCCATCAGTGGACTAGGGGGTACCGGGGAGCTGTTTTTT
CAISGLGGTGELFF
>TRBJ2-1|TRBV2|TRBD2|-
TGTGCCAGCAGTGAGCGGGGGGGCAATGAGCAGTTCTTC
CASSERGGNEQFF
>TRBJ2-3|TRBV19|-|-
TGTGCCAGTAGTATAGTGGGCCAGGGTCCCACAGATACGCAGTATTTT
CASSIVGQGPTDTQYF
>TRBJ2-7|TRBV11-3|-|-
TGTGCCAGCAGCTTGGGGCCATCCTACGAGCAGTACTTC
CASSLGPSYEQYF
>TRBJ2-1|TRBV18|-|-
TGTGCCAGCTCACCACAGCAGAGTACCTACAATGAGCAGTTCTTC
CASSPQQSTYNEQFF
>TRBJ1-3|TRBV5-4|-|-
TGTGCCAGCAGCTTGGCCGCAGGGTTCTCTGGAAACACCATATATTTT
CASSLAAGFSGNTIYF
>TRBJ1-5|TRBV6-1|-|-
TGTGCCAGCAGCGGTATGGGGACCCCTAATCAGCCCCAGCATTTT
CASSGMGTPNQPQHF
>TRBJ2-1|TRBV9|TRBD2|-
TGTGCCAGCAGCCCTGGACTAGCGATCTACAATGAGCAGTTCTTC
CASSPGLAIYNEQFF
>TRBJ1-2|TRBV2|-|-
TGTGCCAGCAGTGGACCCCCAGGGCTCGGAGGCTACACCTTC
CASSGPPGLGGYTF
>TRBJ2-4|TRBV9|TRBD2|-
TGTGCCAGCAGCGTAGGACTAGCCGCCTTAAGCTCCAAAAACATTCAGTACTTC
CASSVGLAALSSKNIQYF
>TRBJ2-3|TRBV7-9|-|-
TGTGCCAGCAGCTTAGGACAGATCTCAGATACGCAGTATTTT
CASSLGQISDTQYF
>TRBJ2-3|TRBV5-1|-|-
TGCGCCAGCAGAGAGAGGGCCCAAAGCACAGATACGCAGTATTTT
CASRERAQSTDTQYF
>TRBJ1-1|TRBV6-1|TRBD1|few
TGTGCCAGCAGTCAAGACAGGGGCACTGAAGCTTTCTTT
CASSQDRGTEAFF
>TRBJ2-5|TRBV2|TRBD2|-
TGTGCCAGCAGACTAGCGGGAGAGACCCAGTACTTC
CASRLAGETQYF
>TRBJ1-6|TRBV5-4|-|-
TGTGCCAGCAGCCGCCTGGGGCCAGTGAATTCACCCCTCCACTTT
CASSRLGPVNSPLHF
>TRBJ2-2|TRBV5-1|TRBD1|-
TGCGCCAGCCAGCGGACAGGGGATGCCGGGGAGCTGTTTTTT
CASQRTGDAGELFF
>TRBJ1-1|TRBV28|TRBD1|-
TGTGCCAGCAGAAACAGGGGCTTGGGGAACACTGAAGCTTTCTTT
CASRNRGLGNTEAFF
>TRBJ1-4|TRBV6-5|-|-
TGTGCCAGCAGTTACTCTAGGGCTAGTGGGGGTGAAAAACTGTTTTTT
CASSYSRASGGEKLFF
>TRBJ2-3|TRBV18|-|few
TGTGCCAGCTCATCCCCGAGGGGGGATACGCAGTATTTT
CASSSPRGDTQYF
>TRBJ1-4|TRBV15|-|-
TGTGCCACCAGCAGGGGAACGCGTGGACGTACGGAAAAACTGTTTTTT
CATSRGTRGRTEKLFF
>TRBJ1-4|TRBV28|-|-
TGTGCCAGCAGTTTGGTAGGGAGTAATGAAAAACTGTTTTTT
CASSLVGSNEKLFF
>TRBJ1-6|TRBV28|-|-
TGTGCCAGCAGTTTAAATTTTAGGAGCTCCTATAATTCACCCCTCCACTTT
CASSLNFRSSYNSPLHF
>TRBJ2-7|TRBV7-2|-|-
TGTGCCAGCAGCCCGGGGACGGGGAACTACGAGCAGTACTTC
CASSPGTGNYEQYF
>TRBJ2-2|TRBV9|-|-
TGTGCCAGCAGCGTAGTTGGCACCGGGGAGCTGTTTTTT
CASSVVGTGELFF
>TRBJ1-2|TRBV6-1|-|-
TGTGCCACCCTTAACTATGGCTACACCTTC
CATLNYGYTF
>TRBJ1-5|TRBV30|-|few
TGTGCCTGGAGTGAGGGAAATAGCAATCAGCCCCAGCATTTT
CAWSEGNSNQPQHF
>TRBJ2-2|TRBV5-4|-|-
TGTGCCAGCAGCTTGGCCAGCACCGGGGAGCTGTTTTTT
CASSLASTGELFF
>TRBJ1-4|TRBV7-9|-|-
TGTGCCAGCAGCTTAGGAGTAGGGGGAGATGAAAAACTGTTTTTT
CASSLGVGGDEKLFF
>TRBJ1-2|TRBV7-2|-|once
TGTGCCAGCAGCTTAAGCACAGGCTCTTATGGCTACACCTTC
CASSLSTGSYGYTF
>TRBJ1-5|TRBV4-3|-|-
TGCGCCAGCAGCCAAGACCCGGGAGTGGATCAGCCCCAGCATTTT
CASSQDPGVDQPQHF
>TRBJ2-1|TRBV5-1|TRBD2|-
TGCGCCAGCAGCTTGGGGACTAGCGGGATCTATGAGCAGTTCTTC
CASSLGTSGIYEQFF
>TRBJ1-1|TRBV6-6|TRBD1|-
TGTGCCAGCAGTCAGGACAGGGGGAACACTGAAGCTTTCTTT
CASSQDRGNTEAFF
>TRBJ2-1|TRBV7-2|TRBD2|-
TGTGCCAGCAGTCCACTAGCGGGGGAGCAGTTCTTC
CASSPLAGEQFF
>TRBJ2-1|TRBV10-2|-|once
TGCGCCAGCAGTCCCAGGGTTTGGAATGAGCAGTTCTTC
CASSPRVWNEQFF
>TRBJ1-1|TRBV10-3|-|many
TGTGCCATCAGTGACAGGGGGAACACTGAAGCTTTCTTT
CAISDRGNTEAFF
>TRBJ1-4|TRBV6-5|-|-
TGTGCCAGCAGTCTATACGGCGAGGCTAATGAAAAACTGTTTTTT
CASSLYGEANEKLFF
>TRBJ2-7|TRBV5-1|-|-
TGCGCCAGCAGCTTGGCCTCGACAGGCTACGAGCAGTACTTC
CASSLASTGYEQYF
>TRBJ2-7|TRBV7-2|-|-
TGTGCCAGCGGCGATATGACAGGTCGGAACTCCTACGAGCAGTACTTC
CASGDMTGRNSYEQYF
>TRBJ2-7|TRBV7-8|-|-
TGTGCCAGCAGCCCTAGTGGCCAGGTCCTAACCTACGAGCAGTACTTC
CASSPSGQVLTYEQYF
>TRBJ1-3|TRBV5-5|-|once
TGTGCCAGCAGCTCAGGGGATCCGAGCTCTGGAAACACCATATATTTT
CASSSGDPSSGNTIYF
>TRBJ2-3|TRBV13|-|-
TGTGCCAGCAGCTTTCAGGGCAAAGGAACCCCCACAGATACGCAGTATTTT
CASSFQGKGTPTDTQYF
>TRBJ2-7|TRBV6-1|-|-
TGTGCCAGCAGTGTGGAGCGTTGGTACGAGCAGTACTTC
CASSVERWYEQYF
>TRBJ1-1|TRBV7-2|-|-
TGTGCCAGCAGCTTAAGTTATACTGAAGCTTTCTTT
CASSLSYTEAFF
>TRBJ2-1|TRBV7-2|-|-
TGTGCCAGCAGCTCGACGAATGAGCAGTTCTTC
CASSSTNEQFF
>TRBJ1-2|TRBV7-8|TRBD1|-
TGTGCCAGCAGTGGGACAGGAGCTAACTATGGCTACACCTTC
CASSGTGANYGYTF
>TRBJ1-6|TRBV2|-|-
TGTGCCAGCAGCGCGGACAGTTATAATTCACCCCTCCACTTT
CASSADSYNSPLHF
>TRBJ1-2|TRBV6-1|-|-
TGTGCCAGCAGTGAAGCTGGGGAAAGCTATGGCTACACCTTC
CASSEAGESYGYTF